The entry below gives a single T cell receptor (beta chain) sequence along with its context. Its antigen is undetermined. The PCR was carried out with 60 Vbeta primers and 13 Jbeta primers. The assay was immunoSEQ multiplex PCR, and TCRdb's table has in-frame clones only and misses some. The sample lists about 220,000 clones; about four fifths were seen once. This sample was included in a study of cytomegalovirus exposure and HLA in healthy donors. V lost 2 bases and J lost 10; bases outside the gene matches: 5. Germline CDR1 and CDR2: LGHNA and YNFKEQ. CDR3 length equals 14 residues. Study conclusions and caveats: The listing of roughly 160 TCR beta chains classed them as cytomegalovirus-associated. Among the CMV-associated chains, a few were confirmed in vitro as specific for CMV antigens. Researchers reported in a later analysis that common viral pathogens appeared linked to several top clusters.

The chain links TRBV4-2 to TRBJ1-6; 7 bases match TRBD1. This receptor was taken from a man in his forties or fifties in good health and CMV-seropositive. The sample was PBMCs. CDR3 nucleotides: TGTGCCAGCAGCCAAACAGGGGTGAAGTCACCCCTCCACTTT. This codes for CASSQTGVKSPLHF.